The rows below give T cell receptor beta chains drawn from one sample of a study of T cell changes during pregnancy in multiple sclerosis. Sequencing was performed with immunoSEQ multiplex PCR; in TCRdb, only in-frame clones are kept and a portion is missing. Among 40,000 to 50,000 clones, roughly nine tenths were seen once, and the ten largest hold 0.55% to 0.7%. Sequenced material: CD4+ T cells from peripheral blood mononuclear cells, taken in the first trimester of pregnancy. These receptors all come from a female donor with multiple sclerosis, enrolled in a pregnancy study. The CDR3 runs from the conserved cysteine through the conserved F or W. The D gene is left open where the match is weak. Clone size is shown for a subset of rows, as once, few, many or a class of expanded clone.

TRBV9	TRBD1	TRBJ1-1	NA	TGTGCCAGCAGCCTTCACCCCGACAGGGACACTGAAGCTTTCTTT	CASSLHPDRDTEAFF
TRBV19	NA	TRBJ2-7	NA	TGTGCCAGTAGTCCTGGACAGTCTTACGAGCAGTACTTC	CASSPGQSYEQYF
TRBV18	TRBD2	TRBJ2-5	NA	TGTGCCAGCTCAGAAGTCCGACGAACTAGCGGGAGGGAGACCCAGTACTTC	CASSEVRRTSGRETQYF
TRBV7-3	TRBD2	TRBJ2-5	NA	TGTGCCAGCAGCTTATCGGGGGGGGCGGTCCAAGAGACCCAGTACTTC	CASSLSGGAVQETQYF
TRBV29-1	TRBD1	TRBJ2-3	NA	TGCAGCGTTACCAGGGGGCACACAGATACGCAGTATTTT	CSVTRGHTDTQYF
TRBV15	NA	TRBJ1-5	NA	TGTGCCACCAGCAGGGCGGTCGGGGTACTTCTTCAGCCCCAGCATTTT	CATSRAVGVLLQPQHF
TRBV5-4	TRBD2	TRBJ2-1	NA	TGTGCCAGCAGCTCTACTAGCGGGAATAACAATGAGCAGTTCTTC	CASSSTSGNNNEQFF
TRBV27	TRBD1	TRBJ1-2	NA	TGTGCCAGCAGTGCGTTTTGGGGGGCAGGGGGCTCCTATGGCTACACCTTC	CASSAFWGAGGSYGYTF
TRBV7-3	TRBD2	TRBJ2-1	NA	TGTGCCAGCAGCTTAGCTAGCGGTGGATACAATGAGCAGTTCTTC	CASSLASGGYNEQFF
TRBV4-1	TRBD2	TRBJ2-3	NA	TGCGCCAGCAGCCGAGAAAATCTAGCGGGAGGGCGCGGAGATACGCAGTATTTT	CASSRENLAGGRGDTQYF
TRBV7-2	TRBD2	TRBJ2-1	NA	TGTGCCAGCAGCGTGACTAGCGGGTTGTACAATGAGCAGTTCTTC	CASSVTSGLYNEQFF
TRBV28	NA	TRBJ1-2	few	TGTGCCAGCAGTGGACAGTATGGCTACACCTTC	CASSGQYGYTF
TRBV6-1	NA	TRBJ2-1	NA	TGTGCCAGCAGTGAGTTTCCCAAGGGGGCGGGAAGGAACAATGAGCAGTTCTTC	CASSEFPKGAGRNNEQFF
TRBV4-1	TRBD1	TRBJ2-5	NA	TGCGCCAGCAGCCAACCCTCCGGGACAGCGACCCAAGAGACCCAGTACTTC	CASSQPSGTATQETQYF
TRBV6-6	TRBD1	TRBJ1-5	NA	TGTGCCAGCAGGCGCCCCGGGACAGGGTTTCAGCCCCAGCATTTT	CASRRPGTGFQPQHF
TRBV11-3	TRBD1	TRBJ1-3	few	TGTGCCAGCAGCCCCGGACAGGGGCCTGGAAACACCATATATTTT	CASSPGQGPGNTIYF
TRBV7-9	TRBD1	TRBJ2-7	once	TGTGCCAGCAGCCGCTCCGGGACAGGGAGATACGAGCAGTACTTC	CASSRSGTGRYEQYF
TRBV20-1	NA	TRBJ2-2	once	TGCAGTAGCAATCGGGCCGGGGAGCTGTTTTTT	CSSNRAGELFF
TRBV19	NA	TRBJ1-4	NA	TGTGCCAGTACTCGACAGGTCCATGAAAAACTGTTTTTT	CASTRQVHEKLFF
TRBV11-2	NA	TRBJ1-1	NA	TGTGCCAGCAGCTTAGATCTCAGGGGAATATTTGAAGCTTTCTTT	CASSLDLRGIFEAFF
TRBV11-2	NA	TRBJ2-1	NA	TGTGCCAGCAGCTTCCGGACTCAATCCTACAATGAGCAGTTCTTC	CASSFRTQSYNEQFF
TRBV7-2	TRBD1	TRBJ2-7	NA	TGTGCCAGCAGCGTGAACGCAGGGGGCCATTCCTACGAGCAGTACTTC	CASSVNAGGHSYEQYF
TRBV21-1	NA	TRBJ1-1	NA	TGTGCCAGCAGCATACCAGGGTACACTGAAGCTTTCTTT	CASSIPGYTEAFF
TRBV5-1	TRBD1	TRBJ2-3	NA	TGCGCCAGCAGCTTGGAGGGACAGGGCACAGATACGCAGTATTTT	CASSLEGQGTDTQYF
TRBV7-2	TRBD2	TRBJ2-7	once	TGTGCCAGCAGCTTGGAAGCGGGGGGGTGGTACGAGCAGTACTTC	CASSLEAGGWYEQYF
TRBV19	TRBD1	TRBJ1-5	NA	TGTGCCAGTAGTTTCAGGGGGAATAGCAATCAGCCCCAGCATTTT	CASSFRGNSNQPQHF
TRBV4-2	NA	TRBJ2-1	NA	TGTGCCAGCAGCCCGGGACTGGCTGGGGAGCAGTTCTTC	CASSPGLAGEQFF
TRBV4-1	TRBD2	TRBJ2-1	NA	TGCGCCAGCAGCCAAGTAACTAGCGGGAGCCATGAGCAGTTCTTC	CASSQVTSGSHEQFF
TRBV28	TRBD2	TRBJ2-1	NA	TGTGCCAGCAGTTCTCTCTTTAGCGGGAGCAAAGGCAATGAGCAGTTCTTC	CASSSLFSGSKGNEQFF
TRBV7-3	NA	TRBJ2-2	NA	TGTGCCAGCAGCTCCAACTCCGGGGAGCTGTTTTTT	CASSSNSGELFF
TRBV18	NA	TRBJ1-5	NA	TGTGCCAGCTCACCGGGCATCAATCAGCCCCAGCATTTT	CASSPGINQPQHF
TRBV5-1	NA	TRBJ2-5	once	TGCGCCAGCAGCTTTCAGGGGTCGGAGACCCAGTACTTC	CASSFQGSETQYF
TRBV6-5	NA	TRBJ1-2	NA	TGTGCCAGCAGCGACAGGAACTATGGCTACACCTTC	CASSDRNYGYTF
TRBV4-1	TRBD1	TRBJ1-5	NA	TGCGCCAGCAGCCAGGGACAGGGTGTTTCTACGAGCAATCAGCCCCAGCATTTT	CASSQGQGVSTSNQPQHF
TRBV18	TRBD1	TRBJ1-1	NA	TGTGCCAGCTCACCCAACCGGGACAGGGTTGAAGCTTTCTTT	CASSPNRDRVEAFF
TRBV28	TRBD1	TRBJ2-6	NA	TGTGCCAGCAGTGCCGGGACAGGCCCTAGGGCCAACGTCCTGACTTTC	CASSAGTGPRANVLTF
TRBV28	TRBD2	TRBJ2-5	NA	TGTGCCAGCAGGGATAGCGGGGGGGCAGAGACCCAGTACTTC	CASRDSGGAETQYF
TRBV27	NA	TRBJ2-1	NA	TGTGCCAGCAGTTTAAGCCCCATCCCAAACCGGGAGCAGTTCTTC	CASSLSPIPNREQFF
TRBV5-1	TRBD2	TRBJ2-7	NA	TGCGCCAGCAGCCCCGGGTGGGGAGCGGGAGTGGGTTACGAGCAGTACTTC	CASSPGWGAGVGYEQYF
TRBV18	NA	TRBJ1-1	NA	TGTGCCAGCTCACCGGCGCGAGGGAACACTGAAGCTTTCTTT	CASSPARGNTEAFF
TRBV30	NA	TRBJ2-5	once	TGTGCCTGGAGTGTATTAGGAGGGACCCAGTACTTC	CAWSVLGGTQYF
TRBV5-1	NA	TRBJ2-2	NA	TGCGCCAGCAGCTTGGATTCCGTAGGGGCTCTGTTTTTT	CASSLDSVGALFF